The clone carrying this TCR beta chain was seen once. The data stem from a study of CD8 T cells in Susac syndrome. CDR3 size: 12 residues. CDR1 is SQVTM, CDR2 ANQGSEA, per germline. V gave up 3 bases and J gave up 3 bases, with 9 bases separating them. Roughly 0.45 to 1 ug RNA was reverse transcribed with random hexamers. The CDR3 of TCR beta was amplified by immunoSEQ multiplex PCR across 54 Vbeta and 13 Jbeta. TCRdb reprocessed the immunoSEQ multiplex PCR reads via MiXCR and lists one record per CDR3 protein. The table records around 180,000 distinct CDR3 sequences, approximately 94% of them present only once.

This clonotype was obtained from a human donor with multiple sclerosis. The V gene is TRBV29-1, the J gene TRBJ2-7; tentative D call: TRBD1 (6 bases). Specimen: CD4+ T cells from PBMCs. The CDR3 spells CSVEDSLYEQYF. CDR3 sequence (DNA): TGCAGCGTTGAGGACAGCCTCTACGAGCAGTACTTC.